This record concerns one TCR beta chain sequence. This sample is part of a study of blood T cell repertoires in COVID-19. Study background: PBMCs, B-cell-depleted T cells, or T cells were the source of the cDNA or gDNA that made up the material.

The V end lost 5 bases, the J end lost 5 bases, and 15 bases lay between the germline ends. Germline CDR1 is MGHRA and CDR2 is YSYEKL. There are 14 residues in the CDR3. Original methodology: Estimated nucleated cell counts came from reference gene primer amplification. Clones were sequenced by immunoSEQ multiplex PCR, and TCRdb holds only the in-frame ones, with some missing. D and trimming come from the DNA, and the V and J calls and clone size come from that table. The table shows about 430,000 clones, with 85% to 90% occurring only once. Sample: PBMCs or T cells enriched from blood (not recorded which). The gene calls are TRBV4-1 and TRBJ1-2; D may be TRBD1 (6 bases). The receptor was isolated from a woman in her twenties or thirties with acute COVID-19. In DNA, the CDR3 is TGCGCCAGCAGCGAGACACCAGGGGCATATGGCTACACCTTC. This encodes CASSETPGAYGYTF.